This entry is about one T cell receptor (beta chain). This sample is drawn from a study of blood T cell repertoires in COVID-19. V dropped 5 bases and J dropped 3; count of bases not matched to a gene: 10. The CDR3 extends over 17 amino acids. Germline values: CDR1 SGHTA, CDR2 FQGNSA. Profiling relied on immunoSEQ multiplex PCR, and the TCRdb table lists in-frame clones only, not all of them. The sample contains roughly 360,000 clones, 83% of which appear only once. Everyone who took part was about 18 to 90 years old, and they came from about two dozen US areas. The sequence came from a woman aged 45-59 years who had recovered from COVID-19. The chain combines TRBV7-2 with TRBJ2-1; the match to TRBD2 covers 10 bases. Sequencing was carried out using PBMCs or T cells enriched from blood (not recorded which). CDR3 nucleotide sequence: TGTGCCAGCAGCCCCCGACTAGCGGGTTCCGTCTACAATGAGCAGTTCTTC. It codes for CASSPRLAGSVYNEQFF.